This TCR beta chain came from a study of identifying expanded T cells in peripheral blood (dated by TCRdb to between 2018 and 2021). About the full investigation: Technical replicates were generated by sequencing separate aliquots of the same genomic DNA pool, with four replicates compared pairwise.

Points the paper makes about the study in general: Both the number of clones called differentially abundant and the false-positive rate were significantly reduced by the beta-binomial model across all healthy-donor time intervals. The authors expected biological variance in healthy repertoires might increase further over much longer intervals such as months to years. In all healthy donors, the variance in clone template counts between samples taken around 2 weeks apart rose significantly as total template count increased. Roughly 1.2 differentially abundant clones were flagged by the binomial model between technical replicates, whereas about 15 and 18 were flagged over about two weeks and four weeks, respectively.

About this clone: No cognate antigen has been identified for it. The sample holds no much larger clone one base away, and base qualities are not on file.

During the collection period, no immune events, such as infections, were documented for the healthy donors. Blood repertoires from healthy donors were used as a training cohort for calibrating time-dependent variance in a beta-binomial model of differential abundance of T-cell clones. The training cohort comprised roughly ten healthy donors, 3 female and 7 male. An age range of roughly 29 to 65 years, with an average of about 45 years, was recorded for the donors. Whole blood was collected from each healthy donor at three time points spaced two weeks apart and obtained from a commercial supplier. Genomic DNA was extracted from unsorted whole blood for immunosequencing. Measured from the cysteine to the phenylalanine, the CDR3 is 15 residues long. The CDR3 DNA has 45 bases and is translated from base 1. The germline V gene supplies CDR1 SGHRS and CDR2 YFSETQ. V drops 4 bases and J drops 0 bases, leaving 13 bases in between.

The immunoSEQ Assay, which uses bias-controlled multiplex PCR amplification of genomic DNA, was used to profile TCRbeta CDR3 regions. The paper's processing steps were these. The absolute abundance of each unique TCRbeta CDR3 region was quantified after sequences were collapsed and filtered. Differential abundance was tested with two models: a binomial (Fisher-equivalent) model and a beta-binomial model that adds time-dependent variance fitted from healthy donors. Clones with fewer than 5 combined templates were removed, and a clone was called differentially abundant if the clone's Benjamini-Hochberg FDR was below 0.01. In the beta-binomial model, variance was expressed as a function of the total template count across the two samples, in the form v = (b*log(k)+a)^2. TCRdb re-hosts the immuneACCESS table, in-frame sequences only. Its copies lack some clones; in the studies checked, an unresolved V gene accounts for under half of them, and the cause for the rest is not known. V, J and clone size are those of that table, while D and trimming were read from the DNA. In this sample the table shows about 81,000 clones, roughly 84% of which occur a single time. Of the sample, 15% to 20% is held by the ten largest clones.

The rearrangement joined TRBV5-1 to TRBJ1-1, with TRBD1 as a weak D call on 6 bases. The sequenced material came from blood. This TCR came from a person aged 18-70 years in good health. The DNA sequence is TGCGCCAGCAGCCTTGGACAGCCTCTGAACACTGAAGCTTTCTTT. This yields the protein CASSLGQPLNTEAFF.